This TCR beta chain stems from a study of T cells in Graves' hyperthyroidism and ophthalmopathy. Study-wide points: Most thyroid-expanded clonotypes above 0.001 were also found in blood.

Orbital computed tomography and thyroid ultrasound, together with serum TRAb and thyroxine and clinical symptoms, were used for diagnoses. TCR beta CDR3 sequences were amplified from RNA transcripts. Carried out on the TCR CDR3, a first-round RT-PCR used the HTBI primer set. One entry per CDR3 protein, called by TCRdb with MiXCR from the multiplex PCR reads. This sample has some 600,000 distinct CDR3 sequences, with approximately 14% found just once. Germline assignment: CDR1 SGHNT and CDR2 YENEEA. V dropped 3 bases and J dropped 1 base, with 29 bases sitting between them. The CDR3 loop spans 21 amino acids. Details on this clonotype: Its cognate antigen is unknown.

The sequenced material came from blood. The sequence derives from a woman under 40 with Graves' hyperthyroidism that later progressed to Graves' ophthalmopathy. The rearrangement joins TRBV11-3 to TRBJ2-3; D gene ambiguous. CDR3 protein: CASSFPEGRAPNPWGTDTQYF. The CDR3 DNA reads TGTGCCAGCAGCTTCCCCGAAGGACGGGCCCCGAACCCCTGGGGCACAGATACGCAGTATTTT.